This T cell receptor (beta chain) was recorded in a study of CD8+CD57+ T cells in acquired aplastic anemia. Whole-study results and caveats: Patients and controls turned out to have approximately 29 CD8+ CDR3 sequences in common.

V lost 0 bases, J lost 6 bases, and 2 bases lay in between. The CDR3 sequence is 11 residues long. Per the germline V gene, CDR1 is KGHDR and CDR2 is SFDVKD. TCR beta VDJ and CDR3 profiling used genomic DNA as template. One entry per CDR3 protein results from TCRdb running MiXCR on the reads. The sample contains around 170,000 distinct CDR3 sequences, approximately 48% of which appear only once. This clonotype was observed a few times. Its matching antigen is unknown. Patients sequenced had flow cytometry evidence of CD8+CD57+ cell expansion. None of the patients had been given any therapy when their blood was sampled.

The rearrangement links TRBV24-1 to TRBJ2-7; D gene uncertain. Material for sequencing was sorted CD4+, CD8+, or CD8+CD57+ T cells (not recorded which) from PBMCs. This clonotype was obtained from a human donor with aplastic anemia. The CDR3 loop reads CATSDLGEQYF. The DNA of the CDR3 is TGTGCCACCAGTGATTTGGGCGAGCAGTACTTC.